The source of this TCR beta chain is a study of shared clonotypes between healthy human individuals. On this clone itself: Its antigen is as yet unknown.

Points from the study as a whole: The low donor count limited represented genetic and exposure-history diversity. Sampling used blood alone; tissue repertoires probably differ.

This CDR3 region has 13 residues. CDR1 and CDR2 from the germline V gene are MNHNS and SASEGT. V lost 1 base to trimming and J lost 2 bases, with 3 bases between them. Assay execution took place at the deep level. This table comes from immunoSEQ multiplex PCR, and its TCRdb copy is limited to in-frame clones, with some not included. The data contain approximately 940,000 clones, more than 75% of them singletons. This chain connects TRBV6-1 to TRBJ1-3; D is uncertain. The TCR was taken from a young man in good health. Sequencing was done on a sample of memory CD4+ T cells sorted from blood. The subset: CD45RA-negative fraction. CDR3 amino acids: CASSEVPGNTIYF. In DNA form, the CDR3 reads TGTGCCAGCAGTGAAGTCCCTGGAAACACCATATATTTT.